These 3 T cell receptor beta chains were sequenced from one sample in a study of cytomegalovirus exposure and HLA in healthy donors. PCR was performed using 60 Vbeta and 13 Jbeta primers. Using immunoSEQ multiplex PCR, the repertoire was profiled, and TCRdb retains in-frame clones only, with some absent. The data contain 150,000 to 200,000 clones, about 83% of them singletons. Specimen: PBMCs. The receptors stem from a girl aged 5-17 years in good health and CMV-seropositive.

J is TRBJ2-7 and V is TRBV6-6; D might be TRBD2 (6 bases). The CDR3 spans 14 residues. The V gene's germline CDR1 is MNHNY and CDR2 SVGAGI (reference sequence). Trimming removed 6 bases at V and 1 base at J, with 13 bases between. The CDR3 nucleotides are TGTGCCAGCAGCGAGAAGGAGGGATCCTACGAGCAGTACTTC. It encodes CASSEKEGSYEQYF.

The J gene is TRBJ1-2, the V gene TRBV7-9; TRBD1 aligns across 8 bases. The CDR3 runs to 13 residues. Germline CDR1 is SEHNR and CDR2 is FQNEAQ (reference sequence). V was pared by 3 bases and J by 8 bases, with 5 bases of the junction left unmatched. The CDR3 loop is CASSFRTGQGYTF. Here the CDR3 DNA reads TGTGCCAGCAGCTTTAGGACAGGGCAAGGCTACACCTTC.

The chain combines TRBV4-1 with TRBJ1-1; no definite D call. The length of the CDR3 is 15 residues. Trimming stripped 4 bases from V and 1 base from J, with 13 bases between. Per the germline V gene, CDR1 is MGHRA and CDR2 is YSYEKL. CDR3 residues: CASSPFSSGNTEAFF. DNA for the CDR3: TGCGCCAGCAGCCCTTTTTCGTCGGGGAACACTGAAGCTTTCTTT.